Here is one T cell receptor (beta chain) with its context. Its antigen is not identified. Mismatch with germline at one junction end may stem from a read error. The sample carries other DNA sequences with the same CDR3. PCR employed 60 Vbeta and 13 Jbeta primers. Libraries were prepared by immunoSEQ multiplex PCR; TCRdb keeps only in-frame clonotypes and omits some of them. The sample comprises under 90,000 clones, 85% to 90% of which are singletons, and about 2.5% rests with the top ten. The sample comes from a study of cytomegalovirus exposure and HLA in healthy donors. Whole-study findings and limits: The classifier, whose performance was assessed in both the original and validation cohorts, reportedly diagnosed cytomegalovirus status with high specificity and sensitivity. A likely sequencing artifact accounted for one observed cluster of highly shared sequence variants.

This CDR3 has 16 amino acids. CDR1 is SGDLS and CDR2 is YYNGEE in the germline V gene. The receptor was derived from a man aged 18 to 30 in good health and CMV-seronegative. Material: PBMCs. The rearrangement uses TRBV9 and TRBJ2-7; 7 bases are shared with TRBD1. DNA for the CDR3: TGTGCCAGCAGCGTAGCGCCGTACAGGGGAGTAAACGAGCAATACTTC. Translation: CASSVAPYRGVNEQYF.